The source of this T cell receptor (beta chain) is a study of post-analysis software for immune sequencing data. Study-wide results and limits: Comparison with controls showed significantly lower normalized Chao1 diversity in multiple sclerosis patients. Roughly five TRBV segments occurring more often in patients than controls included TRBV5-6, TRBV5-1 and TRBV20-1.

The CDR3 is 16 amino acids. Per germline, CDR1 DFQATT and CDR2 SNEGSKA (reference sequence). V gave up 0 bases and J gave up 4 bases, with 18 bases separating them. Included in the TCR beta cDNA libraries were unique molecular identifiers. MiXCR, run by TCRdb on the PCR reads, gives a single entry per CDR3 protein. The table has 550,000 to 700,000 distinct CDR3 sequences, about 40% seen once. Comment on this clonotype: No antigen is known for it.

The chain combines TRBV20-1 with TRBJ1-2; possible D gene TRBD1, 5 bases. This receptor was identified in a girl aged 5 to 17 with multiple sclerosis. The source material was blood. The CDR3 protein is CSARDPTAEGFYGYTF. CDR3 sequence (DNA): TGCAGTGCTAGAGACCCGACAGCCGAGGGGTTCTATGGCTACACCTTC.